This T cell receptor (beta chain) comes out of a study of control samples from healthy donors and cancer patients. Repertoires were generated with immunoSEQ multiplex PCR, while TCRdb's copy carries only in-frame clones and drops some. Among fewer than 500,000 clones listed, over 75% were seen once. Losses at the gene ends were 2 bases for V and 4 bases for J; bases not matched to a gene: 7. The germline V gene has CDR1 GTSNPN and CDR2 SVGIG (reference sequence). This CDR3 comprises 15 residues. The rearrangement uses TRBV30 and TRBJ2-3; TRBD2 matches at 9 bases. Sequenced sample: PBMCs. The clonotype comes from a middle-aged man with head and neck cancer. The CDR3: CAWSIPAGGADTQYF. For the CDR3, the DNA is TGTGCCTGGAGTATTCCAGCGGGAGGAGCAGATACGCAGTATTTT.